A selection of T cell receptor beta chains follows, all from one sample in a study of CXCR3-negative and CXCR3-positive naive CD8 T cells. After re-calling the 5' RACE reads, TCRdb lists one entry per CDR3 protein, DNA absent. The repertoire table contains about 150,000 distinct CDR3 sequences. The specimen sequenced was naive CXCR3+ CD8+ T cells from blood. Every receptor here comes from a human donor in good health. Some clones in this sample may be carry-over from other donors' samples. The CDR3 runs from the conserved cysteine through the conserved F or W.

j_gene: TRBJ2-3
v_gene: TRBV28
CDR3aa: CASSPTDTQYF

j_gene: TRBJ2-2
v_gene: TRBV2
CDR3aa: CASSSSGNTGELFF

j_gene: TRBJ2-3
v_gene: TRBV5-1
CDR3aa: CASSAESGLRVDTQYF

j_gene: TRBJ1-2
v_gene: TRBV29-1
CDR3aa: CSVGRNYGYTF

j_gene: TRBJ2-3
v_gene: TRBV7-6
CDR3aa: CASSLYPPPGRDGGTDTQYF

j_gene: TRBJ2-1
v_gene: TRBV7-6
CDR3aa: CASSLLSGYNSYNEQFF

j_gene: TRBJ2-3
v_gene: TRBV28
CDR3aa: CASSQDRGRDRTDTQYF

j_gene: TRBJ2-5
v_gene: TRBV20-1
CDR3aa: CSARDGSSERGTQYF

j_gene: TRBJ2-3
v_gene: TRBV5-4
CDR3aa: CASSGGTSRTDTQYF

j_gene: TRBJ2-7
v_gene: TRBV28
CDR3aa: CASSLRQGLDEQYF

j_gene: TRBJ2-7
v_gene: TRBV12-3/TRBV12-4
CDR3aa: CASSEGSYEQYF

j_gene: TRBJ2-1
v_gene: TRBV2
CDR3aa: CASRATSGSYNEQFF

j_gene: TRBJ2-5
v_gene: TRBV7-6
CDR3aa: CASSFIGETQYF

j_gene: TRBJ1-5
v_gene: TRBV6-2/TRBV6-3
CDR3aa: CASREAGGGNQPQHF

j_gene: TRBJ1-3
v_gene: TRBV15
CDR3aa: CATARDRALGSGNTIYF

j_gene: TRBJ2-7
v_gene: TRBV25-1
CDR3aa: CASSVQPGTLEQYF

j_gene: TRBJ1-1
v_gene: TRBV13
CDR3aa: CASALQGRLNTEAFF

j_gene: TRBJ2-5
v_gene: TRBV6-2/TRBV6-3
CDR3aa: CASSLSEEETQYF

j_gene: TRBJ1-5
v_gene: TRBV27
CDR3aa: CASSPRDSNQPQHF

j_gene: TRBJ2-7
v_gene: TRBV7-6
CDR3aa: CASSFGQSSYEQYF

j_gene: TRBJ1-1
v_gene: TRBV27
CDR3aa: CASSLFAAGTEAFF

j_gene: TRBJ1-5
v_gene: TRBV7-8
CDR3aa: CASSLVSSVNQPQHF

j_gene: TRBJ1-1
v_gene: TRBV19
CDR3aa: CASSIMGAITEAFF

j_gene: TRBJ2-7
v_gene: TRBV6-6
CDR3aa: CASSYHVSYEQYF

j_gene: TRBJ2-1
v_gene: TRBV12-3/TRBV12-4
CDR3aa: CASRLDEPGTSGVNEQFF

j_gene: TRBJ2-7
v_gene: TRBV20-1
CDR3aa: CSARDRQGMLDEQYF

j_gene: TRBJ2-1
v_gene: TRBV6-2/TRBV6-3
CDR3aa: CASSPYGLAEYNEQFF

j_gene: TRBJ2-1
v_gene: TRBV7-2
CDR3aa: CASSRGHSVGEQFF

j_gene: TRBJ1-2
v_gene: TRBV7-3
CDR3aa: CASSLTGGEGNYGYTF

j_gene: TRBJ2-1
v_gene: TRBV11-3
CDR3aa: CASSSEGTGKGNEQFF

j_gene: TRBJ2-7
v_gene: TRBV4-1
CDR3aa: CASSQGGDFYYEQYF

j_gene: TRBJ2-2
v_gene: TRBV18
CDR3aa: CASSPYGGNTGELFF

j_gene: TRBJ1-5
v_gene: TRBV7-9
CDR3aa: CASSQDSVGQGLRQPQHF

j_gene: TRBJ2-7
v_gene: TRBV27
CDR3aa: CASSLFGSGWAYEQYF

j_gene: TRBJ1-1
v_gene: TRBV29-1
CDR3aa: CSVKNRGQNTEAFF

j_gene: TRBJ2-7
v_gene: TRBV25-1
CDR3aa: CASSGRSYEQYF

j_gene: TRBJ2-3
v_gene: TRBV6-2/TRBV6-3
CDR3aa: CASGSIHGASTDTQYF

j_gene: TRBJ2-7
v_gene: TRBV5-1
CDR3aa: CASSDLGGNEQYF

j_gene: TRBJ2-7
v_gene: TRBV5-1
CDR3aa: CASSPIGGKGYEQYF

j_gene: TRBJ2-2
v_gene: TRBV29-1
CDR3aa: CSVLTGTGELFF

j_gene: TRBJ2-3
v_gene: TRBV4-3
CDR3aa: CASSQDRTATDTQYF

j_gene: TRBJ2-5
v_gene: TRBV28
CDR3aa: CASTIGTSGEETQYF

j_gene: TRBJ2-1
v_gene: TRBV12-3/TRBV12-4
CDR3aa: CASSLGVNEQFF

j_gene: TRBJ2-1
v_gene: TRBV9
CDR3aa: CASSGSGTRVFF

j_gene: TRBJ2-1
v_gene: TRBV5-6
CDR3aa: CASSLGPGGFEQFF

j_gene: TRBJ2-1
v_gene: TRBV29-1
CDR3aa: CSVEGVVGRSSYNEQFF